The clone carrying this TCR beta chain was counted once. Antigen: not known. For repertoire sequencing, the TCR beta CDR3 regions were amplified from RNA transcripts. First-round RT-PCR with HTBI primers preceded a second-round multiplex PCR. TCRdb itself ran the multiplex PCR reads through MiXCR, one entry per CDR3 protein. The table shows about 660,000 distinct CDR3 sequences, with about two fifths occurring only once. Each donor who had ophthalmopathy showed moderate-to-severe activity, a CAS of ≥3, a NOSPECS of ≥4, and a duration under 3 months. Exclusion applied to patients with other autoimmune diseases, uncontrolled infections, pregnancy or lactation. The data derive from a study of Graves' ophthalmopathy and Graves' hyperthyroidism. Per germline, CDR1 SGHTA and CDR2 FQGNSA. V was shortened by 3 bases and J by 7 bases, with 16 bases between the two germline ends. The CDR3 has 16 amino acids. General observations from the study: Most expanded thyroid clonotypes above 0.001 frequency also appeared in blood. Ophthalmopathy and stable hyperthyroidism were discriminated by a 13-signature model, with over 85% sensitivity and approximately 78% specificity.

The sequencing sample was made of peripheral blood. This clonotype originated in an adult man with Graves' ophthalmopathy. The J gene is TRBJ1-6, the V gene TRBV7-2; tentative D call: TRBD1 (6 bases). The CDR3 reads CASSFGGLGGNSPLHF. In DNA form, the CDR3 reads TGTGCCAGCAGCTTTGGAGGGTTGGGGGGCAATTCACCCCTCCACTTT.